This T cell receptor (beta chain) is from a study of patients and donors after allogeneic stem cell transplantation. TCRdb reprocessed the RT-PCR reads with MiXCR, giving one entry per CDR3 protein. The sample has about 230,000 distinct CDR3 sequences; roughly an eighth are singletons. V gave up 6 bases and J gave up 6 bases; unmatched junction bases: 9. Germline CDR1 LNHDA, CDR2 SQIVND (reference sequence). The CDR3 has 15 amino acids. The TCR sequence derives from a human donor who was either an allogeneic HSCT recipient or a stem cell or donor lymphocyte infusion donor (not recorded which). It is not recorded whose cells these are; they may come from a transplant donor. The source material was blood, either unsorted or a sorted T cell fraction (not recorded which). The rearrangement links TRBV19 to TRBJ1-2, with 11 bases that match TRBD1. The CDR3 DNA sequence: TGTGCCAGTAGCCTCGGACAGGGGGCTAGCGATGGCTACACCTTC. It encodes CASSLGQGASDGYTF.